This T cell receptor beta chain is from a study of shared clonotypes between healthy human individuals. This clone was counted only a few times. Its specificity is not known. Regarding the study as a whole: Generally, estimated richness proved larger in naive subsets than it did in memory subsets. Roughly 4.7% was the fraction of naive CD4 clonotypes found shared across a few donors.

Trimming shortened V by 8 bases and J by 0 bases, and 10 bases separated the two germline ends. Germline V gene sequence: CDR1 MDHEN, CDR2 SYDVKM. The CDR3 has 13 amino acids. Over several immunoSEQ plates, each subset's genomic DNA was distributed in even portions. Data came from immunoSEQ multiplex PCR; TCRdb stores just in-frame clones and leaves some out. The sample has under 1,100,000 clones; roughly 74% are singletons. The sequencing input was memory CD4+ T cells from PBMCs. The subset is: CD45RA-negative fraction. V usage is TRBV28 and J usage is TRBJ1-1; D is unresolved. This receptor was identified in a man between 18 and 35 years old in good health. Some clones in this sample may be carry-over from other donors' samples. The CDR3 nucleotides read TGTGCCAGCCAACACGGATTGAACACTGAAGCTTTCTTT. Its protein product is CASQHGLNTEAFF. Combining the CDR3 with reference TRBV28 and TRBJ1-1 gives the whole variable domain DVKVTQSSRYLVKRTGEKVFLECVQDMDHENMFWYRQDPGLGLRLIYFSYDVKMKEKGDIPEGYSVSREKKERFSLILESASTNQTSMYLCASQHGLNTEAFFGQGTRLTVV.